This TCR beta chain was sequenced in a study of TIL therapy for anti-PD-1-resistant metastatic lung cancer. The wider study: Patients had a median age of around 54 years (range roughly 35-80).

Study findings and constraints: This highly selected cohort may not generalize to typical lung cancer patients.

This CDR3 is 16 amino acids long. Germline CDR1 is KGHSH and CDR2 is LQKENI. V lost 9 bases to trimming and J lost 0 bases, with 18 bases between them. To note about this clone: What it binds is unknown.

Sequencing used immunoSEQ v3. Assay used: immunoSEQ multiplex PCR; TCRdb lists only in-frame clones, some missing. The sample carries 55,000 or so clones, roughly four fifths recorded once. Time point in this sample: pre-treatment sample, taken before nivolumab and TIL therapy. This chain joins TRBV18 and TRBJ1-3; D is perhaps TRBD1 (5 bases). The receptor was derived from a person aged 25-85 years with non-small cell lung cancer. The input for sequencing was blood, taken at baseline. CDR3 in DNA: TGTGCCAGTTCCCCCGGGGACCGCAGCTCTGGAAACACCATATATTTT. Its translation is CASSPGDRSSGNTIYF.